Each of the 21 T cell receptor beta chains below was sequenced from the same sample in a study of CD8 T cells in Susac syndrome. RNA, at about 0.45 to 1 ug, was reverse transcribed with random hexamers. TCRdb ran MiXCR on the immunoSEQ multiplex PCR reads and lists one entry per CDR3 protein. Among 100,000 to 150,000 distinct CDR3 sequences listed, roughly 96% were seen once. Sequencing was done on a sample of CD4+ T cells from PBMCs. These receptors all come from a human donor in good health.

The sample holds one count of this clonotype. The J gene is TRBJ2-2, the V gene TRBV9; the match to TRBD1 covers 8 bases. The trim removed 3 bases at V and 5 bases at J, leaving 3 bases unmatched. The CDR3 runs to 14 residues. The germline gives CDR1 SGDLS, CDR2 YYNGEE. DNA for the CDR3: TGTGCCAGCAGCGCGGGACAGGCGACCGGGGAGCTGTTTTTT. Amino acids: CASSAGQATGELFF. Based on the CDR3 plus reference TRBV9 and TRBJ2-2, the full variable domain is DSGVTQTPKHLITATGQRVTLRCSPRSGDLSVYWYQQSLDQGLQFLIQYYNGEERAKGNILERFSAQQFPDLHSELNLSSLELGDSALYFCASSAGQATGELFFGEGSRLTVL.

The V call is TRBV3-1, the J call TRBJ2-7, with TRBD1 matching over 8 bases. Germline CDR1 is LGHDT and CDR2 is YNNKEL (reference sequence). The CDR3 totals 13 residues. V lost 3 bases and J lost 6; bases outside the gene matches: 4. CDR3: CASSQPRGLEQYF. The CDR3 region has the DNA TGTGCCAGCAGCCAGCCCAGGGGGCTCGAGCAGTACTTC.

The chain couples TRBV7-4 to TRBJ1-5, with a possible D match to TRBD1 (6 bases). Per germline, CDR1 SGHVT and CDR2 SQSDAQ. The CDR3 consists of 17 residues. With 4 bases removed from V and 0 bases from J, the gap between germline ends came to 16 bases. As DNA, the CDR3 is TGTGCCAGCAGCTCTCTTGGGACAATCCATAGCAATCAGCCCCAGCATTTT. Protein sequence: CASSSLGTIHSNQPQHF.

The chain employs TRBV24-1 and TRBJ2-2; tentative D call: TRBD1 (6 bases). Trimming cost V 4 bases and J 0 bases, with 14 bases left between them. Germline V CDR1 and CDR2: KGHDR, SFDVKD. CDR3 length: 17 residues. For the CDR3, the DNA is TGTGCCACCAGTGACCCTCGAGGGGGAGCGAACACCGGGGAGCTGTTTTTT. Protein product: CATSDPRGGANTGELFF.

This chain joins TRBV29-1 and TRBJ2-1; 8 bases map to TRBD1. From germline, CDR1 is SQVTM and CDR2 ANQGSEA. The CDR3 runs 13 residues. CDR3 in DNA: TGCAGTTCGACAGGGGACGGGGTCAATGAGCAGTTCTTC. Its protein is CSSTGDGVNEQFF.

CDR3 amino acids: CASSEAGTIGKLFF. DNA of the CDR3: TGTGCCAGCAGTGAAGCGGGGACAATCGGGAAACTGTTTTTT. The chain employs TRBV2 and TRBJ1-4; D is possibly TRBD1 (6 bases). The germline V gene encodes CDR1 SNHLY and CDR2 FYNNEI. The CDR3 length is 14 residues. V gave up 0 bases and J gave up 11 bases, with 13 bases separating them. Full variable domain (remainder filled in from reference TRBV2 and TRBJ1-4): EPEVTQTPSHQVTQMGQEVILRCVPISNHLYFYWYRQILGQKVEFLVSFYNNEISEKSEIFDDQFSVERPDGSNFTLKIRSTKLEDSAMYFCASSEAGTIGKLFFGSGTQLSVL.

This clonotype was seen once. The chain joins TRBV15 to TRBJ2-1, with 12 bases fitting TRBD2. This CDR3 has 16 amino acids. The V gene end was trimmed by 0 bases and the J gene end by 7 bases; junction bases not matched to a gene: 4. Per germline, CDR1 LNHNV and CDR2 YYDKDF (reference sequence). For the CDR3, the DNA is TGTGCCACCAGCAGAGAAGTACTAGCGGGAGGAAATGAGCAGTTCTTC. Protein product: CATSREVLAGGNEQFF.

V gene TRBV3-1 combines with J gene TRBJ2-2; TRBD2 agrees at 9 bases. CDR1 and CDR2 from the germline V gene are LGHDT and YNNKEL (reference sequence). V trimming: 6 bases; J trimming: 5 bases; junction bases outside the gene matches: 13. This CDR3 spans 17 amino acids. The CDR3 DNA reads TGTGCCAGCAGTCCGACTAGCGGAGCAAGCCGGACCGGGGAGCTGTTTTTT. As protein: CASSPTSGASRTGELFF.

This chain connects TRBV3-1 to TRBJ2-7; TRBD1 agrees at 7 bases. The CDR3 loop spans 16 amino acids. V lost 4 bases and J lost 7; bases outside the gene matches: 16. Germline values: CDR1 LGHDT, CDR2 YNNKEL (reference sequence). The CDR3 here is CASSPTGLVPWMEQYF. The CDR3 DNA reads TGTGCCAGCAGCCCGACAGGGTTAGTTCCCTGGATGGAGCAGTACTTC.

V usage is TRBV2 and J usage is TRBJ2-7; 10 nucleotides align to TRBD1. V trimming: 4 bases; J trimming: 3 bases; junction bases outside the gene matches: 3. The CDR3 runs to 14 residues. Germline V gene data show CDR1 as SNHLY and CDR2 as FYNNEI. CDR3 residues: CASSGTGGIYEQYF. CDR3 DNA sequence: TGTGCCAGCAGTGGGACAGGGGGTATCTACGAGCAGTACTTC.

V usage is TRBV2 and J usage is TRBJ2-5; TRBD2 matches 7 bases. Germline trimming cut 4 bases from V and 1 base from J; bases unmatched to any gene: 6. CDR3 length: 15 residues. From germline, CDR1 is SNHLY and CDR2 FYNNEI. DNA of the CDR3: TGTGCCAGCAGTGGTAACAGCGGGGTCCAAGAGACCCAGTACTTC. It is translated as CASSGNSGVQETQYF. The variable domain in full, completed from reference TRBV2 and TRBJ2-5, reads EPEVTQTPSHQVTQMGQEVILRCVPISNHLYFYWYRQILGQKVEFLVSFYNNEISEKSEIFDDQFSVERPDGSNFTLKIRSTKLEDSAMYFCASSGNSGVQETQYFGPGTRLLVL.

The chain uses TRBV7-9 and TRBJ2-5; either TRBD1 or TRBD2 may fit D (5 bases each). Germline loops: CDR1 SEHNR, CDR2 FQNEAQ (reference sequence). The CDR3 contains 14 residues. Trimming cost V 4 bases and J 4 bases, with 13 bases left between them. In DNA, the CDR3 is TGTGCCAGCAGCTACTCTCCAGGGAGAGAGACCCAGTACTTC. Its translation is CASSYSPGRETQYF. The whole variable domain, remainder taken from reference TRBV7-9 and TRBJ2-5, is DTGVSQNPRHKITKRGQNVTFRCDPISEHNRLYWYRQTLGQGPEFLTYFQNEAQLEKSRLLSDRFSAERPKGSFSTLEIQRTEQGDSAMYLCASSYSPGRETQYFGPGTRLLVL.

This clonotype was detected once. The CDR3 reads CASTPPPSTGELFF. Written as DNA, the CDR3 is TGTGCCAGCACCCCTCCCCCGTCGACCGGGGAGCTGTTTTTT. V gene TRBV2 combines with J gene TRBJ2-2; D unresolved. There are 14 residues in the CDR3. The V gene's germline CDR1 is SNHLY and CDR2 FYNNEI. Trimming removed 7 bases from V and 5 bases from J, with 14 bases in between.

The V gene is TRBV9, the J gene TRBJ2-5; the D gene is possibly TRBD2 (5 bases). The CDR3 is made up of 14 amino acids. V shed 0 bases and J shed 5 bases, with 11 bases lying between them. Germline V gives CDR1 SGDLS, CDR2 YYNGEE. The CDR3 bases are TGTGCCAGCAGCGTAGACCGGGGTGGGGAGACCCAGTACTTC. Translated, it gives CASSVDRGGETQYF.

V and J are TRBV5-1 and TRBJ1-2; D call uncertain. This CDR3 has 14 amino acids. The ends were cut back, 6 bases at V and 3 bases at J, with 15 bases in the middle. Germline V gives CDR1 SGHRS, CDR2 YFSETQ. The CDR3, as DNA: TGCGCCAGCACAAACGGAGGTCTCGACTATGGCTACACCTTC. Translation gives CASTNGGLDYGYTF.

J is TRBJ2-7 and V is TRBV29-1, with unresolved D. Looked up from germline, CDR1 is SQVTM and CDR2 is ANQGSEA. CDR3 length: 12 amino acids. Trimming stripped 2 bases from V and 6 bases from J, with 11 bases between. The CDR3 loop is CSVEKGPAEQYF. The CDR3 nucleotides are TGCAGCGTTGAAAAGGGTCCCGCCGAGCAGTACTTC.

This sequence joins TRBV5-1 and TRBJ2-1, with D possibly matching TRBD1 (5 bases). Trimming removed 4 bases from V and 8 bases from J, with 16 bases in between. The CDR3 spans 14 residues. CDR1 is SGHRS and CDR2 is YFSETQ in the germline V gene. CDR3 sequence reads: CASSPGSLGDEQFF. The CDR3 nucleotides are TGCGCCAGCAGCCCAGGGTCTTTAGGCGATGAGCAGTTCTTC.

The chain links TRBV6-1 to TRBJ1-1; D uncertain. Trimming took off 6 bases at V and 7 bases at J, with 12 bases between the two ends. This CDR3 comprises 12 residues. Per germline, CDR1 MNHNS and CDR2 SASEGT. This chain's CDR3 is CASSSSGSEAFF. CDR3 nucleotide sequence: TGTGCCAGCAGCTCCAGCGGAAGTGAAGCTTTCTTT.

V and J are TRBV30 and TRBJ2-2, with 13 bases that match TRBD2. The CDR3 has 14 residues. Per germline, CDR1 GTSNPN and CDR2 SVGIG (reference sequence). Unmatched junction bases numbered 3, after V lost 6 bases and J lost 5 bases. The CDR3 region has the DNA TGTGCCTGTACGGGACTAGCGGGAACCGGGGAGCTGTTTTTT. It is translated as CACTGLAGTGELFF.

The chain carries TRBV6-1 and TRBJ2-7; 8 bases agree with TRBD1. The CDR3 covers 14 residues. After removal of 7 bases from V and 2 bases from J, the junction contained 7 bases not matched to a gene. Germline V CDR1 and CDR2: MNHNS, SASEGT. CDR3 nucleotides: TGTGCCAGCACGAGGGGGACAGGTCCCTACGAGCAGTACTTC. Translated: CASTRGTGPYEQYF.

The chain carries TRBV7-9 and TRBJ1-1; D gene ambiguous. V was trimmed by 4 bases and J by 1 base, leaving 16 bases between them. Germline V gene lookup returns CDR1 SEHNR and CDR2 FQNEAQ (reference sequence). The length of the CDR3 is 16 residues. In DNA form, the CDR3 reads TGTGCCAGCAGCTCCCGTGGGAACGGAGAGAACACTGAAGCTTTCTTT. This encodes CASSSRGNGENTEAFF. Together with reference TRBV7-9 and TRBJ1-1, the CDR3 gives the full variable domain: DTGVSQNPRHKITKRGQNVTFRCDPISEHNRLYWYRQTLGQGPEFLTYFQNEAQLEKSRLLSDRFSAERPKGSFSTLEIQRTEQGDSAMYLCASSSRGNGENTEAFFGQGTRLTVV.